A selection of T cell receptor beta chains follows, all from one sample in a study of T cells in Graves' hyperthyroidism and ophthalmopathy. Via MiXCR, TCRdb re-called the multiplex PCR reads, giving one row per CDR3 protein. The sample yields a few hundred thousand distinct CDR3 sequences, just over 45% seen once. Sequencing input: peripheral blood or thyroid tissue (not recorded which). These receptor sequences come from a woman aged 18 to 35 with Graves' hyperthyroidism. CDR3s include the opening cysteine and the closing phenylalanine or tryptophan. D genes are given only for firm matches. A clone size is listed for some rows: how often the clone was seen (once, few, many), or a class if it is expanded.

j_call d_call clone_size v_call cdr3_aa cdr3_nt
TRBJ2-6 - - TRBV11-1 CASSLTLGVGANVLTF TGTGCCAGCAGCTTAACCCTCGGCGTTGGGGCCAACGTCCTGACTTTC
TRBJ2-5 TRBD2 - TRBV24-1 CAPVGAGGETQYF TGTGCCCCGGTAGGAGCGGGAGGCGAGACCCAGTACTTC
TRBJ2-7 - many TRBV27 CASSPLEGMLVEQYF TGTGCCAGCAGTCCCCTGGAGGGTATGCTTGTGGAGCAGTACTTC
TRBJ1-6 - - TRBV7-9 CASSQATSYNSPLHF TGTGCCAGCAGCCAAGCGACCTCCTATAATTCACCCCTCCACTTT
TRBJ1-1 - many TRBV7-6 CASSLVDRYTEAFF TGTGCCAGCAGCTTAGTCGACAGGTACACTGAAGCTTTCTTT
TRBJ2-1 - many TRBV29-1 CSVTVSSERDEQFF TGCAGCGTTACCGTGTCCTCGGAGAGGGATGAGCAGTTCTTC
TRBJ1-1 TRBD1 many TRBV10-3 CAISEYSGTGTMNTEAFF TGTGCCATCAGTGAGTATTCCGGGACAGGAACCATGAACACTGAAGCTTTCTTT
TRBJ2-7 - many TRBV27 CASSLRQGRGEQYF TGTGCCAGCAGTTTACGACAGGGCCGGGGGGAGCAGTACTTC
TRBJ2-2 - many TRBV2 CASSNGPNTGELFF TGTGCCAGCAGTAATGGACCTAACACCGGGGAGCTGTTTTTT
TRBJ1-1 - - TRBV13 CASSTRDTNTEAFF TGTGCCAGCAGCACAAGGGACACGAACACTGAAGCTTTCTTT
TRBJ2-7 - many TRBV15 CATSRAPSPNYEQYF TGTGCCACCAGCAGAGCCCCGTCCCCTAACTACGAGCAGTACTTC
TRBJ1-1 - once TRBV20-1 CSASVGGRTEAFF TGCAGTGCTAGCGTGGGGGGCAGAACTGAAGCTTTCTTT
TRBJ1-1 TRBD1 - TRBV6-5 CASKPDRDAEAFF TGTGCCAGCAAGCCGGACAGGGACGCTGAAGCTTTCTTT
TRBJ1-1 TRBD1 - TRBV27 CASTGDRGRTEAFF TGTGCCAGTACCGGGGACAGGGGTCGAACTGAAGCTTTCTTT
TRBJ1-6 - many TRBV20-1 CSASDSSYNSPLHF TGCAGTGCTAGCGACAGCTCCTATAATTCACCCCTCCACTTT
TRBJ1-1 - - TRBV24-1 CATPPRTEQAFF TGTGCCACCCCTCCTAGGACAGAACAAGCTTTCTTT
TRBJ2-2 TRBD1 many TRBV24-1 CATSTKQGAGTGELFF TGTGCCACCAGTACCAAACAGGGGGCGGGCACCGGGGAGCTGTTTTTT
TRBJ2-7 TRBD2 many TRBV5-1 CASSLGTSVTEQYF TGTGCCAGCAGCTTAGGGACTAGCGTTACCGAGCAGTACTTC
TRBJ1-2 - - TRBV6-5 CASSYRGDTF TGTGCCAGCAGTTACAGGGGTGACACCTTC
TRBJ1-4 - - TRBV4-1 CASSQLLLRGTNEKLFF TGCGCCAGCAGCCAACTTCTTCTGCGTGGAACTAATGAAAAACTGTTTTTT
TRBJ1-1 TRBD1 - TRBV20-1 CSTRQGRSAEAFF TGCAGTACCCGACAGGGACGGAGCGCTGAAGCTTTCTTT
TRBJ1-2 - many TRBV19 CASRQGGNYGYTF TGTGCCAGTAGGCAAGGGGGGAACTATGGCTACACCTTC
TRBJ2-7 TRBD2 many TRBV7-3 CASSYLAGDEQYF TGTGCCAGCAGCTACTTAGCGGGGGACGAGCAGTACTTC
TRBJ1-2 - - TRBV29-1 CSVESLTNYGYTF TGCAGCGTAGAAAGCCTAACTAACTATGGCTACACCTTC
TRBJ1-6 TRBD1 - TRBV7-2 CASSDREGQGNSPLHF TGTGCCAGCAGCGACCGAGAGGGACAGGGAAATTCACCCCTCCACTTT
TRBJ1-2 - many TRBV4-1 CASSPGWLGGNKGYTF TGCGCCAGCAGCCCGGGTTGGCTGGGCGGTAACAAGGGCTACACCTTC